This is a list of T cell receptor beta chains from one sample in a study of blood T cells in healthy people across ages. TCRdb re-analysed the 5' RACE reads in MiXCR, keeping a single row per CDR3 protein. Counted here are more than 650,000 distinct CDR3 sequences, 22% occurring once; the ten biggest clones make up about 20%. The sample comprised blood. These receptors all come from a man aged 65-85 years in good health. Both conserved end residues are part of each CDR3. D genes are given only for firm matches. Expanded clones get a size class; other rows say once, few or many, or leave the size out.

CDR3 protein	CDR3 DNA	V gene	J gene	clone size	D gene
CASSDLNWETQYF	TGTGCCAGCAGTGACTTAAACTGGGAGACCCAGTACTTC	TRBV6-1	TRBJ2-5	-	-
CASSLGTGLNANEQFF	TGCGCCAGCAGCTTGGGAACGGGACTTAACGCGAATGAGCAGTTCTTC	TRBV5-1	TRBJ2-1	-	-
CASSLENRSPTEAFF	TGCGCCAGCAGCTTGGAAAACAGGTCCCCCACTGAAGCTTTCTTT	TRBV5-1	TRBJ1-1	-	-
CASSHGDKTQYF	TGTGCCAGCAGCCATGGGGACAAGACCCAGTACTTC	TRBV3-1	TRBJ2-5	many	-
CASSQRTGNEQFF	TGCGCCAGCAGCCAAAGGACCGGCAATGAGCAGTTCTTC	TRBV4-3	TRBJ2-1	-	-
CASNTVSRREKLFF	TGTGCCAGCAATACAGTCTCACGGAGGGAAAAACTGTTTTTT	TRBV28	TRBJ1-4	-	-
CSVQGQETQYF	TGCAGTGTACAGGGGCAAGAGACCCAGTACTTC	TRBV20-1	TRBJ2-5	-	TRBD1
CASSFETPNTGELFF	TGTGCCAGCAGTTTCGAGACCCCGAACACCGGGGAGCTGTTTTTT	TRBV12-3/TRBV12-4	TRBJ2-2	-	-
CASSGGGGTDTQYF	TGCGCCAGCAGCGGTGGGGGGGGCACAGATACGCAGTATTTT	TRBV5-1	TRBJ2-3	many	TRBD2
CASRPNLAGGEETQYF	TGTGCCAGCAGACCGAACTTGGCGGGGGGCGAAGAGACCCAGTACTTC	TRBV28	TRBJ2-5	few	TRBD2
CASSYLQVALDTQYF	TGTGCCAGCAGTTACCTCCAGGTAGCGTTAGATACGCAGTATTTT	TRBV6-6	TRBJ2-3	few	-
CSVPRQGRWQPQHF	TGCAGCGTTCCGAGACAGGGAAGATGGCAGCCCCAGCATTTT	TRBV29-1	TRBJ1-5	many	TRBD1
CASRLSGRTGNEQFF	TGTGCCAGCAGACTTAGCGGGAGGACAGGCAATGAGCAGTTCTTC	TRBV12-3/TRBV12-4	TRBJ2-1	few	TRBD2
CASSRMGVYNEQFF	TGTGCCAGCAGTCGAATGGGGGTCTACAATGAGCAGTTCTTC	TRBV12-3/TRBV12-4	TRBJ2-1	few	-
CATSDLNGLTDTQYF	TGTGCCACCAGTGATTTGAACGGACTCACAGATACGCAGTATTTT	TRBV24-1	TRBJ2-3	-	-
CASSEYGGGNYNEQFF	TGTGCCAGCAGTGAATACGGCGGAGGCAACTACAATGAGCAGTTCTTC	TRBV25-1	TRBJ2-1	few	-
CASSLSGGRRGETQYF	TGTGCCAGCAGTTTATCAGGGGGGAGACGGGGAGAGACCCAGTACTTC	TRBV12-3/TRBV12-4	TRBJ2-5	few	-
CSARDQALRDTQYF	TGCAGTGCTAGAGATCAGGCCCTTCGGGATACGCAGTATTTT	TRBV20-1	TRBJ2-3	few	-
CASSPGGIGKLFF	TGTGCCAGCAGCCCGGGAGGCATAGGAAAACTGTTTTTT	TRBV14	TRBJ1-4	-	-
CASSKPLSNNEQFF	TGTGCCAGCAGCAAACCCCTGTCGAACAATGAGCAGTTCTTC	TRBV7-9	TRBJ2-1	few	-
CSARDRNTQYF	TGCAGTGCTAGAGACAGAAATACGCAGTATTTT	TRBV20-1	TRBJ2-3	few	-
CSAGPWRGTQYF	TGCAGTGCGGGACCTTGGAGGGGGACCCAGTACTTC	TRBV20-1	TRBJ2-5	few	-
CAKGRRGTEAFF	TGTGCCAAGGGACGACGGGGGACTGAAGCTTTCTTT	TRBV2	TRBJ1-1	-	-
CASSQVPLRGNTDTQYF	TGTGCCAGCAGCCAAGTCCCTTTACGGGGAAACACAGATACGCAGTATTTT	TRBV14	TRBJ2-3	many	-
CASSSLGGRLNEKLFF	TGTGCCAGCAGTTCCCTGGGGGGACGGTTAAATGAAAAACTGTTTTTT	TRBV6-5	TRBJ1-4	many	-
CASSVGHGNEKLFF	TGTGCCAGCAGCGTAGGACACGGTAATGAAAAACTGTTTTTT	TRBV7-9	TRBJ1-4	-	-
CSARGGGLAKNIQYF	TGCAGTGCTAGAGGAGGCGGCCTAGCCAAAAACATTCAGTACTTC	TRBV20-1	TRBJ2-4	-	-
CASSPTGGEQYF	TGTGCCAGCAGCCCCACGGGCGGCGAGCAGTACTTC	TRBV7-7	TRBJ2-7	many	-
CSARRLSTDTQYF	TGCAGTGCCCGTAGGCTCTCCACAGATACGCAGTATTTT	TRBV20-1	TRBJ2-3	few	-
CASSDELGSQYF	TGTGCCAGCAGCGACGAACTAGGGTCCCAGTACTTC	TRBV2	TRBJ2-5	-	-
CASSAQRGVDTQYF	TGTGCCAGCAGTGCACAGCGGGGGGTAGATACGCAGTATTTT	TRBV12-3/TRBV12-4	TRBJ2-3	-	TRBD2
CASSLDGQLNEKLFF	TGCGCCAGCAGCTTGGACGGACAGCTTAATGAAAAACTGTTTTTT	TRBV5-1	TRBJ1-4	-	-
CATSVTAGTSTDTQHF	TGTGCCACCAGTGTAACCGCGGGAACTAGCACAGATACGCAGCATTTT	TRBV24-1	TRBJ1-5	few	-
CASSPSGILFF	TGTGCCAGCAGCCCTTCGGGAATACTGTTTTTT	TRBV11-2	TRBJ1-4	few	-
CASSPTGGVDTQYF	TGTGCCAGCAGCCCGACCGGGGGCGTAGATACGCAGTATTTT	TRBV9	TRBJ2-3	-	-
CSARDKGLQRNEQFF	TGCAGTGCTAGAGATAAGGGACTCCAACGGAATGAGCAGTTCTTC	TRBV20-1	TRBJ2-1	few	-
CASSSLVSVSGNTIYF	TGTGCCAGCAGCTCCCTGGTATCCGTTAGTGGAAACACCATATATTTT	TRBV7-2	TRBJ1-3	few	-
CASSLRESYNEQFF	TGCGCCAGCAGCTTGCGTGAATCCTACAATGAGCAGTTCTTC	TRBV5-1	TRBJ2-1	few	-
CASRPGPNEKLFF	TGTGCCAGTAGACCGGGGCCGAATGAAAAACTGTTTTTT	TRBV19	TRBJ1-4	-	-
CASSQDGARTDTQYF	TGCGCCAGCAGCCAAGATGGAGCCCGCACAGATACGCAGTATTTT	TRBV4-1	TRBJ2-3	-	-
CATRSGSNTEAFF	TGTGCCACCCGATCTGGCTCGAACACTGAAGCTTTCTTT	TRBV24-1	TRBJ1-1	few	-